The sample holds many counts of the clone carrying this TCR beta chain. The sample originates from a study of early T cells in non-severe SARS-CoV-2 infection. Unique molecular identifiers (one per individual cDNA molecule) were attached. Each CDR3 protein gets one entry after TCRdb re-called the 5' RACE reads with MiXCR. The sample carries about 50,000 distinct CDR3 sequences, 7.5% to 10% recorded once. CDR3 length equals 15 residues. Trimming cost V 0 bases and J 5 bases; bases outside gene matches: 7. Germline V gives CDR1 SGDLS, CDR2 YYNGEE. The sequenced sample was whole blood. This rearrangement joins TRBV9 to TRBJ2-5; 7 nucleotides align to TRBD2. The clonotype comes from an adult who was a healthcare worker with PCR-confirmed SARS-CoV-2 infection or an uninfected control (not recorded which). The CDR3 DNA reads TGTGCCAGCAGCGTAGACTCTCGGGAGGCCGAGACCCAGTACTTC. Its protein product is CASSVDSREAETQYF.